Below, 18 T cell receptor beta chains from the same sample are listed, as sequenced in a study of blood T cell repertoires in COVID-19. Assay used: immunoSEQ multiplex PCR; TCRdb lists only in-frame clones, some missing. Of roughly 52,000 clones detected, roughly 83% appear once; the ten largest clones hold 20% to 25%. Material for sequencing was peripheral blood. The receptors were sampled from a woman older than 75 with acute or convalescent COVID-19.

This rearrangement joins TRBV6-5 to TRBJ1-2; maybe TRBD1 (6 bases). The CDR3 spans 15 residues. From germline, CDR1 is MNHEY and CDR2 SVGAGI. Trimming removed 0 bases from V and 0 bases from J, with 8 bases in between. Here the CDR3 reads CASSYSRGTNYGYTF. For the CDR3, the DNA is TGTGCCAGCAGTTACTCGAGGGGGACTAACTATGGCTACACCTTC.

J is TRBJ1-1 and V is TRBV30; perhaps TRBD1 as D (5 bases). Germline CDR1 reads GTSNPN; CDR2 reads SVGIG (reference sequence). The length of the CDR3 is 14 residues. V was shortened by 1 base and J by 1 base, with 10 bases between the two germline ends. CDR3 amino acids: CAWSGNGGNTEAFF. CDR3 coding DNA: TGTGCCTGGAGTGGGAACGGGGGGAACACTGAAGCTTTCTTT.

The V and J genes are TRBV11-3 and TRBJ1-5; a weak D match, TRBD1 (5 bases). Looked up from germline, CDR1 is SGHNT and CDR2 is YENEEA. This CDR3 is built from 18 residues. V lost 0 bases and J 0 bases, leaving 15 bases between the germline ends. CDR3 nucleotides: TGTGCCAGCAGCTTAGATCTAGGGGCCCCGTATAGCAATCAGCCCCAGCATTTT. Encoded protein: CASSLDLGAPYSNQPQHF.

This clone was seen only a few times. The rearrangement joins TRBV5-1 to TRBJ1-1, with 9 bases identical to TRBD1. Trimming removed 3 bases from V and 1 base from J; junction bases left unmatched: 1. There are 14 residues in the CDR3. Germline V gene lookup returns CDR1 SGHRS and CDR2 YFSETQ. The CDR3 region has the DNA TGCGCCAGCAGCTCGGGACAGGGGAACACTGAAGCTTTCTTT. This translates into CASSSGQGNTEAFF.

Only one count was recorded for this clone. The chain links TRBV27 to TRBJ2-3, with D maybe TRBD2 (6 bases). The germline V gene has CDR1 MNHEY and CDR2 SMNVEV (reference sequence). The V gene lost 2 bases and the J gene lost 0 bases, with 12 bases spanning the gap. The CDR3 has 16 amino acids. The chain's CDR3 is CASSLIGGASTDTQYF. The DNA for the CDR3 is TGTGCCAGCAGTTTAATTGGCGGGGCTAGCACAGATACGCAGTATTTT.

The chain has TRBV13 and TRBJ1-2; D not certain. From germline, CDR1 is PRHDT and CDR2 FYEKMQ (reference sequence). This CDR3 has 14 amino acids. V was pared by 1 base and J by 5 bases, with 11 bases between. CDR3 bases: TGTGCCAGCAGCTTAGATGGTCGGGAATATGGCTACACCTTC. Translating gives CASSLDGREYGYTF.

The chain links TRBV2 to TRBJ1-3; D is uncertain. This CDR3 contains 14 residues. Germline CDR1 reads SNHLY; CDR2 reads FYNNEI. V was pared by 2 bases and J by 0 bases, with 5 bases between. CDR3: CASSEIVSGNTIYF. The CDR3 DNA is TGTGCCAGCAGTGAAATAGTCTCTGGAAACACCATATATTTT.

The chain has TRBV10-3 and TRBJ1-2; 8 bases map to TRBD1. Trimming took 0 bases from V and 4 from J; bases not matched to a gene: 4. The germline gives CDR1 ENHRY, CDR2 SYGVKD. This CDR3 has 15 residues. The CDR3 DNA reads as TGTGCCATCAGTGAGTCGTCCGGGACAGGCTATGGCTACACCTTC. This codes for CAISESSGTGYGYTF.

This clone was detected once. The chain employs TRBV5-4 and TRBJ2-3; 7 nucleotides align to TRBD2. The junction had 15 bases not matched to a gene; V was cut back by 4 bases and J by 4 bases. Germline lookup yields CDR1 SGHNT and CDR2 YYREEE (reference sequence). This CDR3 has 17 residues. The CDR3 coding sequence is TGTGCCAGCAGCCCCCTTTATGCGCGGGAGAGGGCAGATACGCAGTATTTT. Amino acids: CASSPLYARERADTQYF.

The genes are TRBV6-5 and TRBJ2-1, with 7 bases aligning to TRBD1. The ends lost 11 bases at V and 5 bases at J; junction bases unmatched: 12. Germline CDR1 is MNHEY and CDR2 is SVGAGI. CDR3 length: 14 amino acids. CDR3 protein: CAGTLDRWDNEQFF. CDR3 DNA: TGTGCCGGCACGTTGGACAGGTGGGACAATGAGCAGTTCTTC.

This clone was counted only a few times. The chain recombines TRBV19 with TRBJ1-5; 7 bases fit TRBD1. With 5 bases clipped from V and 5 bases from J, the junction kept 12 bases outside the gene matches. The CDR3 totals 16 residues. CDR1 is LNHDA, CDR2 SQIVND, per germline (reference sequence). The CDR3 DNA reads TGTGCCAGTAGTGTAACCGGGACAGCGGGTCATCAGCCCCAGCATTTT. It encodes CASSVTGTAGHQPQHF.

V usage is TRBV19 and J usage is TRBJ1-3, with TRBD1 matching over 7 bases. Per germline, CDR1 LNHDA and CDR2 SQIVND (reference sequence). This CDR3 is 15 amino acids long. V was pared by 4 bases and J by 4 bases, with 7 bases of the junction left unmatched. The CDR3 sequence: CASSRQGVGGNTIYF. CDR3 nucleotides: TGTGCCAGTAGTAGACAGGGAGTAGGAGGAAACACCATATATTTT.

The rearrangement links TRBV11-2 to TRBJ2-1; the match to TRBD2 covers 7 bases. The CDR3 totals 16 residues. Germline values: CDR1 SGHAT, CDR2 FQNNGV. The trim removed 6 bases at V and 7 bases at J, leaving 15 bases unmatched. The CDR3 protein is CASSSNPGGSGNEQFF. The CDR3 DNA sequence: TGTGCCAGCAGTTCTAACCCCGGCGGGAGTGGGAATGAGCAGTTCTTC.

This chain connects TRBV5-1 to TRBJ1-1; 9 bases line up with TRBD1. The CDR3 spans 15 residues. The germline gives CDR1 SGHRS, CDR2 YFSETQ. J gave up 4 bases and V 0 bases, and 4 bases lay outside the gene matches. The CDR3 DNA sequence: TGCGCCAGCAGCTTGGATGGACAGGGGATCACTGAAGCTTTCTTT. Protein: CASSLDGQGITEAFF.

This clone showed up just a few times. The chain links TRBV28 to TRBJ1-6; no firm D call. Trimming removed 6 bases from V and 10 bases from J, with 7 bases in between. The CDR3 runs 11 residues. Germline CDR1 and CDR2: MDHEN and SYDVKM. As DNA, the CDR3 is TGTGCCAGCAGCACGGGGTCACCCCTCCACTTT. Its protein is CASSTGSPLHF.

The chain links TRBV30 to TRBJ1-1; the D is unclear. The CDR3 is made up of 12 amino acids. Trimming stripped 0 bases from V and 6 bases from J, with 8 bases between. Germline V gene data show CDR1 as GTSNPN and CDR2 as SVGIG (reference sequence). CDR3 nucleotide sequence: TGTGCCTGGAGTGTACAGAGGGCTGAAGCTTTCTTT. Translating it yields CAWSVQRAEAFF.

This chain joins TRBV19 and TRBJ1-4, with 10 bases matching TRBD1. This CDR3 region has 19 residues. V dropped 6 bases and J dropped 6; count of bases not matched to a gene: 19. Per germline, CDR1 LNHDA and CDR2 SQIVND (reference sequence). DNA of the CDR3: TGTGCCAGTAGCATCCATAAGGGGACAGGGGATGAATCCTATGAAAAACTGTTTTTT. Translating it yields CASSIHKGTGDESYEKLFF.

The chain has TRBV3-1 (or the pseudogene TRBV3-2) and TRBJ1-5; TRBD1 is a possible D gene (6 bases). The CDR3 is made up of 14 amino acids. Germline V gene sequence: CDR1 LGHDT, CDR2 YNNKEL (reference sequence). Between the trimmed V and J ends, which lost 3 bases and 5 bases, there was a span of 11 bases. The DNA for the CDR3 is TGTGCCAGCAGCCAGGGACATTCGTATCAGCCCCAGCATTTT. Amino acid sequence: CASSQGHSYQPQHF.